This note documents a single TCR beta chain sequence. What it binds is unknown. This entry comes from a study of T cells after yellow fever vaccination. Broader study findings: Highly abundant clonotypes carried over from the bulk population could end up in FACS-sorted repertoires as contaminants. It was a small share of clonotypes that appeared in both CD4 and CD8 compartments. The secondary response was weaker, and its peak arrived faster, on day 5 versus 15. Most clones from primary vaccination resurfaced after the booster (96% CD4, around 90% CD8).

J gave up 5 bases and V 4 bases, and 5 bases lay outside the gene matches. Germline V gene sequence: CDR1 MNHEY, CDR2 SVGEGT. The CDR3 is made up of 14 amino acids. MiXCR was run by TCRdb on the 5' RACE reads, yielding one entry per CDR3 protein. The sample holds 450,000 to 550,000 distinct CDR3 sequences, 21% seen once. The sample consisted of PBMCs, taken 21 days after the first yellow fever vaccination. This chain connects TRBV6-2 or TRBV6-3 to TRBJ1-5, with 7 bases identical to TRBD1. The clonotype was recovered from a young man who received the YFV17D yellow fever vaccine. CDR3 sequence: CASSSLQGDQPQHF. The CDR3 coding sequence is TGTGCCAGCAGTTCGCTTCAGGGGGATCAGCCCCAGCATTTT.